This T cell receptor (beta chain) was sequenced for a study of shared clonotypes between healthy human individuals. Genomic DNA belonging to each subset was distributed in equal measure over several immunoSEQ plates. Scientists sequenced DNA from unsorted PBMC on ten immunoSEQ deep assay plates. The protocol was immunoSEQ multiplex PCR, while the TCRdb copy is restricted to in-frame clones and leaves out a portion. This table has about half a million clones, 70% to 85% appearing once. Germline CDR1 MNHEY, CDR2 SVGAGI. Trimming removed 1 base from V and 9 bases from J, with 9 bases in between. The CDR3 covers 12 residues.

The sequence was collected from a woman between 35 and 50 years old in good health. Some clones in this sample may be carry-over from other donors' samples. The chain combines TRBV6-5 with TRBJ1-1; unclear D gene. Sequences were obtained from PBMCs. The CDR3 DNA reads TGTGCCAGCAGTTACTTGGCCGGAAAAGCTTTCTTT. It yields the protein CASSYLAGKAFF.